This T cell receptor (beta chain) came from a study of T cell repertoires in cytomegalovirus infection. As for the study in general: CMV infection and matching HLA type were both indicated by public TCR beta signatures. Study-level points and caveats: CMV-specific TCR beta clonotypes restricted by HLA-C dominated the ex vivo response. Totalled public TCR beta family frequency picked out people who carried CMV plus the relevant HLA.

The CDR3 contains 13 residues. V was pared by 11 bases and J by 7 bases, with 10 bases of the junction left unmatched. The germline gives CDR1 SGHTA, CDR2 FQGNSA. TCRdb reprocessed the reads with MiXCR, giving one entry per CDR3 protein. Of 310,000 or so distinct CDR3 sequences listed, roughly 26% were seen once; the top ten hold approximately 15%. Ten or more counts support this clonotype. Antigen: not known. This TCR was recovered from a human donor in good health (CMV status not recorded). Some clones in this sample may be carry-over from other donors' samples. Sequencing used PBMCs. The chain recombines TRBV7-2 with TRBJ2-3; 9 bases match TRBD2. The CDR3 DNA follows: TGTGCCGTGGGGCGGGAGGGCCTACATACGCAGTATTTT. This sequence encodes CAVGREGLHTQYF.